The rows below give T cell receptor beta chains drawn from one sample of a study of CD4+ T cells in melanoma. The data were produced by immunoSEQ multiplex PCR, yet TCRdb's version contains in-frame clones alone and is incomplete. In the table there are tens of thousands of clones, about 70% of which are singletons. The source material was tumor tissue. All receptors come from a human donor with melanoma. The CDR3 runs from the conserved cysteine through the conserved F or W. Each record gives: V gene, J gene, clone size, D gene, CDR3 protein, CDR3 DNA. The D gene is left open where the match is weak. The size field is filled for only some rows; it gives once, few, many or a size class.

v_gene: TRBV28; j_gene: TRBJ2-6; abundance: -; d_gene: -; CDR3aa: CASSSPGSSKESGANVLTF; CDR3nt: TGTGCCAGCAGTTCTCCGGGGTCCTCAAAGGAGTCTGGGGCCAACGTCCTGACTTTC
v_gene: TRBV27; j_gene: TRBJ1-1; abundance: -; d_gene: -; CDR3aa: CASSFPNTEAFF; CDR3nt: TGTGCCAGCAGTTTCCCGAACACTGAAGCTTTCTTT
v_gene: TRBV7-9; j_gene: TRBJ2-1; abundance: medium-sized; d_gene: -; CDR3aa: CASQLANEQFF; CDR3nt: TGTGCCAGCCAACTAGCAAATGAGCAGTTCTTC
v_gene: TRBV5-1; j_gene: TRBJ1-1; abundance: -; d_gene: -; CDR3aa: CASSLRDNIFVGENTEAFF; CDR3nt: TGCGCCAGCAGCTTGCGGGACAACATTTTTGTGGGAGAGAACACTGAAGCTTTCTTT
v_gene: TRBV18; j_gene: TRBJ1-4; abundance: few; d_gene: -; CDR3aa: CASSPTPGQREKLFF; CDR3nt: TGTGCCAGCTCACCAACTCCGGGACAACGAGAAAAACTGTTTTTT
v_gene: TRBV29-1; j_gene: TRBJ2-1; abundance: -; d_gene: -; CDR3aa: CSVDRGRNNEQFF; CDR3nt: TGCAGCGTTGATAGAGGGCGGAACAATGAGCAGTTCTTC
v_gene: TRBV27; j_gene: TRBJ1-2; abundance: few; d_gene: TRBD1; CDR3aa: CASSTRQGANYGYTF; CDR3nt: TGTGCCAGCAGTACTAGACAGGGGGCAAACTATGGCTACACCTTC
v_gene: TRBV6-5; j_gene: TRBJ1-4; abundance: few; d_gene: -; CDR3aa: CASSSIPLATNEKLFF; CDR3nt: TGTGCCAGCAGTTCTATTCCCCTTGCAACTAATGAAAAACTGTTTTTT
v_gene: TRBV18; j_gene: TRBJ1-4; abundance: few; d_gene: TRBD1; CDR3aa: CASSPRALGGQGWSEKLFF; CDR3nt: TGTGCCAGCTCACCCCGTGCCCTGGGGGGACAGGGATGGAGTGAAAAACTGTTTTTT
v_gene: TRBV5-4; j_gene: TRBJ2-1; abundance: -; d_gene: -; CDR3aa: CASSFVAGAHNEQFF; CDR3nt: TGTGCCAGCAGCTTTGTGGCGGGGGCCCACAATGAGCAGTTCTTC
v_gene: TRBV7-9; j_gene: TRBJ2-7; abundance: -; d_gene: -; CDR3aa: CASSLDRADIRQYF; CDR3nt: TGTGCCAGCAGCTTAGACAGGGCGGATATTAGGCAGTACTTC
v_gene: TRBV7-8; j_gene: TRBJ2-5; abundance: -; d_gene: TRBD2; CDR3aa: CASSYGLAGGEETQYF; CDR3nt: TGTGCCAGCAGCTACGGACTAGCGGGGGGCGAAGAGACCCAGTACTTC
v_gene: TRBV18; j_gene: TRBJ1-1; abundance: -; d_gene: TRBD1; CDR3aa: CASSPLTGENTEAFF; CDR3nt: TGTGCCAGCTCACCGCTCACAGGGGAGAACACTGAAGCTTTCTTT
v_gene: TRBV30; j_gene: TRBJ1-1; abundance: few; d_gene: -; CDR3aa: CAWRRTLNTEAFF; CDR3nt: TGTGCCTGGAGACGGACATTGAACACTGAAGCTTTCTTT
v_gene: TRBV28; j_gene: TRBJ1-6; abundance: few; d_gene: -; CDR3aa: CASSSVSPLHF; CDR3nt: TGTGCCAGCAGCTCCGTTTCACCCCTCCACTTT
v_gene: TRBV30; j_gene: TRBJ2-1; abundance: -; d_gene: -; CDR3aa: CAWMGLGDNEQFF; CDR3nt: TGTGCCTGGATGGGGTTGGGGGACAATGAGCAGTTCTTC
v_gene: TRBV5-1; j_gene: TRBJ2-1; abundance: -; d_gene: TRBD1; CDR3aa: CASSLSGTGGSNEQFF; CDR3nt: TGCGCCAGCAGCTTATCGGGGACAGGGGGGAGCAATGAGCAGTTCTTC
v_gene: TRBV10-3; j_gene: TRBJ2-2; abundance: -; d_gene: -; CDR3aa: CAMQRGEGAWNTGELFF; CDR3nt: TGTGCCATGCAGCGCGGGGAGGGGGCTTGGAACACCGGGGAGCTGTTTTTT
v_gene: TRBV5-4; j_gene: TRBJ1-4; abundance: -; d_gene: -; CDR3aa: CASSLGASMANEKLFF; CDR3nt: TGTGCCAGCAGCTTGGGAGCATCCATGGCTAATGAAAAACTGTTTTTT
v_gene: TRBV11-2; j_gene: TRBJ2-2; abundance: -; d_gene: -; CDR3aa: CASSSLGTPRQGFRKLFF; CDR3nt: TGTGCCAGCAGCTCACTCGGGACACCCCGTCAAGGGTTCAGGAAGCTGTTTTTT
v_gene: TRBV18; j_gene: TRBJ1-2; abundance: -; d_gene: TRBD1; CDR3aa: CASSPEATGRGGYTF; CDR3nt: TGTGCCAGCTCACCGGAGGCGACAGGGAGGGGGGGCTACACCTTC
v_gene: TRBV27; j_gene: TRBJ2-3; abundance: -; d_gene: -; CDR3aa: CASSLADSTDTQYF; CDR3nt: TGTGCCAGCAGTTTAGCGGATAGCACAGATACGCAGTATTTT
v_gene: TRBV29-1; j_gene: TRBJ1-1; abundance: -; d_gene: -; CDR3aa: CSVGGRTEAFF; CDR3nt: TGCAGCGTTGGGGGTCGAACTGAAGCTTTCTTT
v_gene: TRBV4-3; j_gene: TRBJ2-2; abundance: once; d_gene: -; CDR3aa: CASSLLTGSTGELFF; CDR3nt: TGCGCCAGCAGCCTACTCACAGGTTCCACCGGGGAGCTGTTTTTT
v_gene: TRBV28; j_gene: TRBJ1-5; abundance: medium-sized; d_gene: -; CDR3aa: CASSSPQGSPNQPQHF; CDR3nt: TGTGCCAGCAGTTCCCCCCAAGGGAGCCCGAATCAGCCCCAGCATTTT
v_gene: TRBV19; j_gene: TRBJ1-2; abundance: -; d_gene: -; CDR3aa: CASSIDHLAGLNYGYTF; CDR3nt: TGTGCCAGTAGTATAGACCATCTTGCGGGGCTTAACTATGGCTACACCTTC
v_gene: TRBV5-5; j_gene: TRBJ1-1; abundance: -; d_gene: -; CDR3aa: CASSLAAGTEAFF; CDR3nt: TGTGCCAGCAGCTTGGCCGCTGGGACTGAAGCTTTCTTT
v_gene: TRBV5-6; j_gene: TRBJ2-7; abundance: -; d_gene: TRBD2; CDR3aa: CASSLGASGNHEQYF; CDR3nt: TGTGCCAGCAGCTTGGGGGCTAGCGGGAACCACGAGCAGTACTTC
v_gene: TRBV29-1; j_gene: TRBJ1-1; abundance: -; d_gene: -; CDR3aa: CSVVRAGEPEAFF; CDR3nt: TGCAGCGTTGTGAGGGCTGGGGAGCCTGAAGCTTTCTTT
v_gene: TRBV4-2; j_gene: TRBJ1-5; abundance: few; d_gene: -; CDR3aa: CASSQEISNQPQHF; CDR3nt: TGTGCCAGCAGCCAAGAAATTAGCAATCAGCCCCAGCATTTT
v_gene: TRBV18; j_gene: TRBJ2-4; abundance: once; d_gene: -; CDR3aa: CASSPREGGNIQYF; CDR3nt: TGTGCCAGCTCACCACGGGAGGGGGGAAACATTCAGTACTTC